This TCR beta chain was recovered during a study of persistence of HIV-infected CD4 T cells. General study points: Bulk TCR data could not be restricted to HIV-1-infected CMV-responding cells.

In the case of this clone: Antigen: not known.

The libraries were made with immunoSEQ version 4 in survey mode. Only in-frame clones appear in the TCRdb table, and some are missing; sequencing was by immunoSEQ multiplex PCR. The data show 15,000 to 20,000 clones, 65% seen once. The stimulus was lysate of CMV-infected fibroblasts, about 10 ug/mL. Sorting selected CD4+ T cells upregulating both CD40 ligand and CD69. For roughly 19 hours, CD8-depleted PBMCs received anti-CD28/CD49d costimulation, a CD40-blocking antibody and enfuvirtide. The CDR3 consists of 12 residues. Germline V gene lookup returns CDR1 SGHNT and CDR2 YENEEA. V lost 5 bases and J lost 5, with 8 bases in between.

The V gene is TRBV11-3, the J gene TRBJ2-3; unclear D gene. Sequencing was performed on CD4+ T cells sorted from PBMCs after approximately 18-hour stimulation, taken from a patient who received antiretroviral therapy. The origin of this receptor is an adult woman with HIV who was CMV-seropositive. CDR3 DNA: TGTGCCAGCAGCCAAAATGTAGATACGCAGTATTTT. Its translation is CASSQNVDTQYF.